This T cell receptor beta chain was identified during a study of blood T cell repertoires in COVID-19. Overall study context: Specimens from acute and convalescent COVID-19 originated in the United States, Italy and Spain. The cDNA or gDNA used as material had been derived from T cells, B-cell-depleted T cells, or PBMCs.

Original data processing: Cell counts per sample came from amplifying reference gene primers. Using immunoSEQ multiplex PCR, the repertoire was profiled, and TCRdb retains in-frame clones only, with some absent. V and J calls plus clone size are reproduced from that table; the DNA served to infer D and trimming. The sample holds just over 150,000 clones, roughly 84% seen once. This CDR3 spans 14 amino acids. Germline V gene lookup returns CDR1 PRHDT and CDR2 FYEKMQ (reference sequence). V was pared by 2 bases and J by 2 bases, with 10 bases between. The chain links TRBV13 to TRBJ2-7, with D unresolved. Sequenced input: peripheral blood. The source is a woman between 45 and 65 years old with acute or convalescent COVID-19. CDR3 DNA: TGTGCCAGCAGCTTAAAATCACAGACCTACGAGCAGTACTTC. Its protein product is CASSLKSQTYEQYF.